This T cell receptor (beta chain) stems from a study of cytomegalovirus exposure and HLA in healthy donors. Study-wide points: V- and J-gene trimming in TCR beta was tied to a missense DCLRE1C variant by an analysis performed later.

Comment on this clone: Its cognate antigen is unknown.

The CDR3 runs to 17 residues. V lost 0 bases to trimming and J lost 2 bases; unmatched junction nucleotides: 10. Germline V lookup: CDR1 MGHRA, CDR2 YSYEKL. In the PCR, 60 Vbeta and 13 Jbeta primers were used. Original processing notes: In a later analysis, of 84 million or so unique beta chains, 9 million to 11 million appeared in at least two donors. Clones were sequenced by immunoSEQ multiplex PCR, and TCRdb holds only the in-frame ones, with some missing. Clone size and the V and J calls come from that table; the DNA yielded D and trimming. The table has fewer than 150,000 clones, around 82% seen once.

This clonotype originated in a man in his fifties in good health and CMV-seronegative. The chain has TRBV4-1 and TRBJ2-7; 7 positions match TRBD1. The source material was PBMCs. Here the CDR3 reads CASSQEESGQITYEQYF. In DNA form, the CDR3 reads TGCGCCAGCAGCCAAGAGGAATCGGGACAGATTACCTACGAGCAGTACTTC.